These T cell receptor beta chains were read from a single sample in a study of CD4 T cells in relation to SARS-CoV-2 and coronaviruses. What these receptors recognize is not known. The table came from immunoSEQ multiplex PCR; TCRdb's copy has only in-frame clones and leaves some out. The sample includes over 15,000 clones, 65% to 85% of them seen just once. Sequencing was carried out using CD4+ T cells from PBMCs, cultured in vitro. Receptors originate from a human donor in good health. Each CDR3 is given with its conserved first and last residue.

j_gene: TRBJ2-4; v_gene: TRBV11-2; CDR3aa: CASSLSSAKNIQYF
j_gene: TRBJ2-7; v_gene: TRBV11-3; CDR3aa: CASSRGEGHEQYF
j_gene: TRBJ2-1; v_gene: TRBV28; CDR3aa: CASSLSAGGLNEQFF
j_gene: TRBJ2-6; v_gene: TRBV5-6; CDR3aa: CASSLARTLRGANVLTF
j_gene: TRBJ1-2; v_gene: TRBV18; CDR3aa: CASSPSTGGSGGYTF
j_gene: TRBJ2-5; v_gene: TRBV3-1/TRBV3-2; CDR3aa: CASTSGGVETQYF
j_gene: TRBJ2-7; v_gene: TRBV11-1; CDR3aa: CASSHIRDRGSYEQYF
j_gene: TRBJ2-2; v_gene: TRBV30; CDR3aa: CAWDTGVTGELFF
j_gene: TRBJ2-2; v_gene: TRBV15; CDR3aa: CATSMSTATEELFF
j_gene: TRBJ1-1; v_gene: TRBV7-9; CDR3aa: CASCRNGYTEAFF
j_gene: TRBJ1-1; v_gene: TRBV5-1; CDR3aa: CASSSGTPTSEAFF
j_gene: TRBJ2-7; v_gene: TRBV27; CDR3aa: CASSLGAERGSEQYF
j_gene: TRBJ2-7; v_gene: TRBV5-8; CDR3aa: CATAIQGATYEQYF
j_gene: TRBJ1-5; v_gene: TRBV14; CDR3aa: CASSLGPNQPQHF